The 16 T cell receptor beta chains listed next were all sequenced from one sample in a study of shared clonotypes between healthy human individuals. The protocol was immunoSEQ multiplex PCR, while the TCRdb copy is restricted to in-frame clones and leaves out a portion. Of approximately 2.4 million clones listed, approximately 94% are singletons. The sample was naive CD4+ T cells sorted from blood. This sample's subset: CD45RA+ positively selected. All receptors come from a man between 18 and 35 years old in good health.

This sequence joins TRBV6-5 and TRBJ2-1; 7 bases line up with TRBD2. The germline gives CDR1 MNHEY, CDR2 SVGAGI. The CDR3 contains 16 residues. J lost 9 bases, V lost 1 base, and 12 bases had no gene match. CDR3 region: CASSYLTSSRGGEQFF. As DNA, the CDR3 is TGTGCCAGCAGTTACTTGACTAGCTCTCGTGGTGGTGAGCAGTTCTTC.

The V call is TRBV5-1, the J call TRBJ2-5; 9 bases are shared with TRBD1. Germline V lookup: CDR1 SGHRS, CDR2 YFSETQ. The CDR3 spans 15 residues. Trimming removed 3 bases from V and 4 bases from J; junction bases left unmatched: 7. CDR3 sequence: CASSSGQGGLETQYF. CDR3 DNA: TGCGCCAGCAGCTCGGGACAGGGTGGCCTAGAGACCCAGTACTTC.

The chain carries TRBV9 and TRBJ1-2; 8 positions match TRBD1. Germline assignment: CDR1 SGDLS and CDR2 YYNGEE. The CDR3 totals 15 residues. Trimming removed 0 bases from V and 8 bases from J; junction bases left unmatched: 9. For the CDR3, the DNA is TGTGCCAGCAGCGTAGAGCCTCAGGGGGCAGGGGGCTACACCTTC. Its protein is CASSVEPQGAGGYTF. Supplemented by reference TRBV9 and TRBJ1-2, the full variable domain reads DSGVTQTPKHLITATGQRVTLRCSPRSGDLSVYWYQQSLDQGLQFLIQYYNGEERAKGNILERFSAQQFPDLHSELNLSSLELGDSALYFCASSVEPQGAGGYTFGSGTRLTVV.

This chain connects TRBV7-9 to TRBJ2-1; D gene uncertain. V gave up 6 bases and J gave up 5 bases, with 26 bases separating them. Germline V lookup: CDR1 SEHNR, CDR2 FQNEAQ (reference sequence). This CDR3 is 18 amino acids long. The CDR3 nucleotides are TGTGCCAGCAGTCTCCGGGTCTTAGACCCAAAGGTTAACAATGAGCAGTTCTTC. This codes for CASSLRVLDPKVNNEQFF.

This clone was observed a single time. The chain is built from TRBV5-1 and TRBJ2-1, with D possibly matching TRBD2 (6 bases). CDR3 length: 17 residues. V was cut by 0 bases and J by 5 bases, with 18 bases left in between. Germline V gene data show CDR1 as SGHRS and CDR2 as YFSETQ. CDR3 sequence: CASSLGGAVGKDNEQFF. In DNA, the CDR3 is TGCGCCAGCAGCTTGGGCGGGGCAGTTGGAAAGGACAATGAGCAGTTCTTC. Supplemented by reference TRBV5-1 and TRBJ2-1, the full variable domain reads KAGVTQTPRYLIKTRGQQVTLSCSPISGHRSVSWYQQTPGQGLQFLFEYFSETQRNKGNFPGRFSGRQFSNSRSEMNVSTLELGDSALYLCASSLGGAVGKDNEQFFGPGTRLTVL.

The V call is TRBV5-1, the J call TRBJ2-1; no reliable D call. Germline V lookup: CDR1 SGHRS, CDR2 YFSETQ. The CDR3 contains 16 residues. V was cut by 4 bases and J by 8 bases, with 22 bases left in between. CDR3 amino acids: CASSDGRVGIGDEQFF. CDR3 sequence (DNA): TGCGCCAGCAGCGACGGCCGAGTTGGCATTGGGGATGAGCAGTTCTTC.

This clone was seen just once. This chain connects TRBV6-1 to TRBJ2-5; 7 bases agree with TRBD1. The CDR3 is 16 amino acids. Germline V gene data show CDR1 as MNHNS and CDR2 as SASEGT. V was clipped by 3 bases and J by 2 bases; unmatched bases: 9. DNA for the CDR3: TGTGCCAGCAGTGATACGGGCAGGGGGTGGCAAGAGACCCAGTACTTC. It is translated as CASSDTGRGWQETQYF.

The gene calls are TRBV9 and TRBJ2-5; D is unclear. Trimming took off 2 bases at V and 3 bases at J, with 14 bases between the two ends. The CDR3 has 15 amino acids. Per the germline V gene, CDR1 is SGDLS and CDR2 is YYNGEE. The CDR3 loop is CASSVGFRSKETQYF. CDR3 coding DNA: TGTGCCAGCAGCGTGGGTTTTAGGAGTAAAGAGACCCAGTACTTC.

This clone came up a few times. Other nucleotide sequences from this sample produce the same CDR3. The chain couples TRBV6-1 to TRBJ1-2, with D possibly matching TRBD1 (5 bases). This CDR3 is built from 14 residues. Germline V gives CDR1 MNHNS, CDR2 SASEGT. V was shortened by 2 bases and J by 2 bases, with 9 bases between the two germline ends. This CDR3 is CASSESPGNYGYTF. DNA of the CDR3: TGTGCCAGCAGTGAAAGCCCAGGGAACTATGGCTACACCTTC.

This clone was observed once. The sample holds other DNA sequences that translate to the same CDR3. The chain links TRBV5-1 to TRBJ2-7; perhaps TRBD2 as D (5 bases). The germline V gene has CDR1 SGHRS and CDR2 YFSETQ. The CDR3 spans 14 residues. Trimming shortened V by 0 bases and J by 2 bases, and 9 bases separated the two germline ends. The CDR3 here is CASSLAGDTYEQYF. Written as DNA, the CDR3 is TGCGCCAGCAGCTTGGCCGGGGATACCTACGAGCAGTACTTC.

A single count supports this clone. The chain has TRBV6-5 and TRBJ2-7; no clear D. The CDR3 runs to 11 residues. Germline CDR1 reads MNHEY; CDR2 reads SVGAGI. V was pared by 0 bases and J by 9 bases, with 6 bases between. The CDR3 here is CASSYSARQYF. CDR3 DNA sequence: TGTGCCAGCAGTTACTCGGCTAGGCAGTACTTC.

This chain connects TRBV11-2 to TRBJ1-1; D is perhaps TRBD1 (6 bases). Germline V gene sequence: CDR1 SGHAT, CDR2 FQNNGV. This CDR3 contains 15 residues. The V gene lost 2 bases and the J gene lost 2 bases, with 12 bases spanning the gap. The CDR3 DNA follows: TGTGCCAGCAGCTTAAATGGGGGGCCCAACACTGAAGCTTTCTTT. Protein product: CASSLNGGPNTEAFF.

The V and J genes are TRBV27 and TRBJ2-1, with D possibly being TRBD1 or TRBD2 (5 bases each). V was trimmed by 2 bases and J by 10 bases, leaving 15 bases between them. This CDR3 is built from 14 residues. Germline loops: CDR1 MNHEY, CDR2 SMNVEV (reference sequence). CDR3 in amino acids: CASSLARDVGEQFF. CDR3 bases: TGTGCCAGCAGTTTAGCCCGGGACGTGGGCGAGCAGTTCTTC.

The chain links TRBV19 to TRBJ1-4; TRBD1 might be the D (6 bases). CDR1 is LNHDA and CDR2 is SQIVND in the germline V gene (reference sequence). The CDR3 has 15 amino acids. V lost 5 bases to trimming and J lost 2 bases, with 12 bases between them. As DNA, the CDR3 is TGTGCCAGTAGTGCCCGACAGGCTACTAATGAAAAACTGTTTTTT. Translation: CASSARQATNEKLFF.

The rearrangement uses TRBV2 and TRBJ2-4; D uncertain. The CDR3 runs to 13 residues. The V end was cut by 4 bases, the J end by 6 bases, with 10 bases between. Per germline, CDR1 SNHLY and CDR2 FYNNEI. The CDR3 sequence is CASSANDPNIQYF. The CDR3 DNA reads TGTGCCAGCAGTGCGAACGACCCAAACATTCAGTACTTC.

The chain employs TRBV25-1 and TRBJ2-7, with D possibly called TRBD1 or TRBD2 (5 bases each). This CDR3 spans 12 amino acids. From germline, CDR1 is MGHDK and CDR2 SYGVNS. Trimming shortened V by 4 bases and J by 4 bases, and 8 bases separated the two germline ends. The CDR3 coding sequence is TGTGCCAGCAGTGCCAGGGAGTACGAGCAGTACTTC. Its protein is CASSAREYEQYF.